This T cell receptor beta chain appears in the sequencing data of a study of cytomegalovirus exposure and HLA in healthy donors. Study conclusions and caveats: In a later analysis, at a false discovery rate of 0.05, fewer than 20,000 TCR beta sequences were associated with HLA alleles.

PCR was performed using 60 Vbeta and 13 Jbeta primers. Data came from immunoSEQ multiplex PCR; TCRdb stores just in-frame clones and leaves some out. In total, the table holds 150,000 to 200,000 clones. Of note for this clone: Its specificity is not known.

CDR3 size: 17 residues. V shed 0 bases and J 1 base; nucleotides not matched to a gene: 6. Germline CDR1 MNHNS, CDR2 SASEGT. The clonotype comes from a young woman in good health and CMV-seropositive. The J gene is TRBJ2-5, the V gene TRBV6-1; 9 bases line up with TRBD2. The sequenced sample was PBMCs. CDR3 protein: CASSEASRLAVQETQYF. CDR3 DNA sequence: TGTGCCAGCAGTGAAGCTTCTCGACTAGCGGTCCAAGAGACCCAGTACTTC.